A single sample is the source of the 16 T cell receptor beta chains below, sequenced in a study of T cell repertoires in cytomegalovirus infection. These receptors' antigens are unknown. Each CDR3 protein is one row after TCRdb ran MiXCR on the reads. The top ten clones hold around an eighth of a sample with approximately 990,000 distinct CDR3 sequences, roughly a third of them seen once. The sequences come from cultured CD8+ T cells from PBMCs, collected from culture after CMV antigen stimulation. The receptors shown here come from a human donor in good health (CMV status not recorded). Some clones in this sample may be carry-over from other donors' samples.

This chain joins TRBV6-1 and TRBJ2-3; D might be TRBD1 or TRBD2, each matching 5 bases. CDR1 is MNHNS, CDR2 SASEGT, per germline. The CDR3 covers 14 residues. V lost 3 bases and J 5 bases, leaving 12 bases between the germline ends. Here the CDR3 DNA reads TGTGCCAGCAGTGACCGGGGACGGTTAGATACGCAGTATTTT. Its protein is CASSDRGRLDTQYF.

V usage is TRBV11-2 and J usage is TRBJ2-1; D is ambiguous. Germline lookup yields CDR1 SGHAT and CDR2 FQNNGV. The length of the CDR3 is 18 residues. V was clipped by 1 base and J by 4 bases, with 20 bases between them. The CDR3 is CASSLGSFAHTGYNEQFF. CDR3 nucleotides: TGTGCCAGCAGCTTAGGGAGTTTTGCCCACACCGGGTACAATGAGCAGTTCTTC.

The rearrangement uses TRBV3-1 and TRBJ2-3, with 11 nucleotides matching TRBD2. The CDR3 sequence is 16 residues long. The junction had 8 bases not matched to a gene; V was cut back by 4 bases and J by 5 bases. The germline CDR1 and CDR2 sequences are LGHDT and YNNKEL (reference sequence). CDR3 residues: CASSLLAGGLLDTQYF. In DNA form, the CDR3 reads TGTGCCAGCAGCCTGTTAGCGGGGGGGCTCTTAGATACGCAGTATTTT.

The chain joins TRBV27 to TRBJ2-7, with unresolved D. V was cut by 5 bases and J by 4 bases, with 12 bases left in between. Looked up from germline, CDR1 is MNHEY and CDR2 is SMNVEV (reference sequence). The CDR3 length is 13 residues. CDR3 residues: CASSHRADYEQYF. The CDR3 coding sequence is TGTGCCAGCAGTCATCGGGCCGATTACGAGCAGTACTTC.

V and J are TRBV7-8 and TRBJ1-5; the match to TRBD1 covers 7 bases. The CDR3 length is 15 residues. Germline CDR1 and CDR2: SGHVS and FQNEAQ. J lost 1 base, V lost 5 bases, and 5 bases had no gene match. CDR3 coding DNA: TGTGCCAGCAGCGGAAAGGGGGCGAGCAATCAGCCCCAGCATTTT. It yields the protein CASSGKGASNQPQHF. The whole variable domain, remainder taken from reference TRBV7-8 and TRBJ1-5, is GAGVSQSPRYKVAKRGQDVALRCDPISGHVSLFWYQQALGQGPEFLTYFQNEAQLDKSGLPSDRFFAERPEGSVSTLKIQRTQQEDSAVYLCASSGKGASNQPQHFGDGTRLSIL.

The chain employs TRBV12-3 or TRBV12-4 and TRBJ2-7; 8 bases agree with TRBD1. The CDR3 has 15 residues. Losses at the gene ends were 3 bases for V and 0 bases for J; bases not matched to a gene: 4. The CDR3 loop reads CASSLRTGSSYEQYF. The CDR3 DNA reads TGTGCCAGCAGTTTGAGGACAGGGAGCTCCTACGAGCAGTACTTC.

In its sample, this clonotype was seen many times. The V and J genes are TRBV7-2 and TRBJ2-1, with a tentative D call TRBD1 (5 bases). The CDR3 has 12 amino acids. CDR1 is SGHTA, CDR2 FQGNSA, per germline. Trimming took 5 bases from V and 6 from J, leaving 8 bases between them. The CDR3 nucleotides are TGTGCCAGCAGCGCGACAGTCAATGAGCAGTTCTTC. This gives the protein CASSATVNEQFF.

This clonotype was seen a few times. The V gene is TRBV7-9, the J gene TRBJ1-1; D is unresolved. Germline CDR1 reads SEHNR; CDR2 reads FQNEAQ (reference sequence). V gave up 7 bases and J gave up 0 bases, with 15 bases separating them. This CDR3 region has 15 residues. CDR3 protein: CASNIFGKMNTEAFF. CDR3 coding DNA: TGTGCCAGCAACATTTTCGGAAAAATGAACACTGAAGCTTTCTTT. Variable domain in full (rest from reference TRBV7-9 and TRBJ1-1): DTGVSQNPRHKITKRGQNVTFRCDPISEHNRLYWYRQTLGQGPEFLTYFQNEAQLEKSRLLSDRFSAERPKGSFSTLEIQRTEQGDSAMYLCASNIFGKMNTEAFFGQGTRLTVV.

The sample holds a few counts of this clonotype. The chain is built from TRBV2 and TRBJ2-3; D is uncertain. Trimming took 11 bases from V and 4 from J, leaving 13 bases between them. The length of the CDR3 is 12 residues. Germline assignment: CDR1 SNHLY and CDR2 FYNNEI. In nucleotides, the CDR3 is TGTGCCGTTAGGCCGGAGCCAGATACGCAGTATTTT. Encoded protein: CAVRPEPDTQYF.

This clonotype was recorded a few times. CDR3 sequence (DNA): TGTGCCAGCAGTTTAAGATACCGCAGGGAAAGCAATCAGCCCCAGCATTTT. Protein sequence: CASSLRYRRESNQPQHF. The V call is TRBV12-3 or TRBV12-4, the J call TRBJ1-5; possible D gene TRBD1, 5 bases. V lost 2 bases and J 1 base, leaving 15 bases between the germline ends. The CDR3 totals 17 residues.

The V gene is TRBV27, the J gene TRBJ2-3; D may be TRBD2 (6 bases). Per the germline V gene, CDR1 is MNHEY and CDR2 is SMNVEV (reference sequence). The CDR3 loop spans 11 amino acids. Trimming shortened V by 7 bases and J by 9 bases, and 11 bases separated the two germline ends. The CDR3 DNA follows: TGTGCCAGCACCCGGGGGAGGACGCAGTATTTT. This translates into CASTRGRTQYF.

The V gene is TRBV9, the J gene TRBJ2-4; the match to TRBD2 covers 7 bases. Germline V lookup: CDR1 SGDLS, CDR2 YYNGEE. The CDR3 has 15 residues. Germline trimming cut 3 bases from V and 6 bases from J; bases unmatched to any gene: 9. The CDR3, as DNA: TGTGCCAGCAGCGCAGGTGCCGGGGAGGGAAACATTCAGTACTTC. It encodes CASSAGAGEGNIQYF.

For this clonotype: A much larger clone differs from this one at a single base, so this may be a read error. CDR3 amino acids: CASTVWRGGAYEQYF. In nucleotides, the CDR3 is TGTGCCAGCACGGTTTGGCGGGGGGGAGCCTACGAGCAGTACTTC. The gene calls are TRBV7-2 and TRBJ2-7; 9 bases line up with TRBD2. Germline CDR1 is SGHTA and CDR2 is FQGNSA. The CDR3 totals 15 residues. The junction had 9 bases not matched to a gene; V was cut back by 7 bases and J by 2 bases.

This clonotype has ten or more counts. The chain recombines TRBV7-6 with TRBJ1-3, with D uncertain. V gave up 6 bases and J gave up 0 bases, with 6 bases separating them. Germline V lookup: CDR1 SGHVS, CDR2 FNYEAQ. The CDR3 sequence is 13 residues long. As DNA, the CDR3 is TGTGCCAGCAGTTGGGACTCTGGAAACACCATATATTTT. This codes for CASSWDSGNTIYF.

The table lists this clonotype with a few counts. The rearrangement joins TRBV12-3 or TRBV12-4 to TRBJ2-5; D gene unclear. Trimming left V 6 bases short and J 5 bases short, with 25 bases between. This CDR3 is built from 17 residues. CDR3 amino acids: CASSSSSLGRMGETQYF. In DNA, the CDR3 is TGTGCCAGCAGCTCTTCAAGCCTTGGACGGATGGGGGAGACCCAGTACTTC.

This clonotype was recorded many times. V gene TRBV12-3 or TRBV12-4 combines with J gene TRBJ1-2; D is perhaps TRBD1 (6 bases). Trimming pared 3 bases from V and 5 bases from J, leaving 16 bases between. This CDR3 contains 15 residues. For the CDR3, the DNA is TGTGCCAGCAGTTTTCGGGACACCATCTTATATGGCTACACCTTC. Encoded protein: CASSFRDTILYGYTF.